Following are 6 T cell receptor beta chains from one sample sequenced in a study of blood T cell repertoires in COVID-19. The table came from immunoSEQ multiplex PCR; TCRdb's copy has only in-frame clones and leaves some out. The sample contains some 240,000 clones, 75% to 90% of which appear only once. Sequencing was carried out using peripheral blood. The receptors shown here come from a woman in her sixties or seventies with COVID-19, enrolled during active disease.

The genes are TRBV6-1 and TRBJ2-7, with 8 bases lining up with TRBD2. The ends lost 5 bases at V and 4 bases at J; junction bases unmatched: 10. This CDR3 contains 15 residues. CDR1 and CDR2 from the germline V gene are MNHNS and SASEGT. The CDR3 reads CASSLQSGSAYEQYF. The CDR3 DNA reads as TGTGCCAGCAGTTTACAGAGCGGGAGTGCTTACGAGCAGTACTTC.

The V gene is TRBV6-1, the J gene TRBJ1-2; D ambiguous. This CDR3 is 14 amino acids long. V was shortened by 2 bases and J by 3 bases, with 10 bases between the two germline ends. CDR1 and CDR2 (germline): MNHNS, SASEGT. The CDR3 spells CASSETQPDYGYTF. CDR3 DNA: TGTGCCAGCAGTGAAACACAACCTGACTATGGCTACACCTTC.

This rearrangement joins TRBV4-1 to TRBJ2-2, with TRBD2 matching 13 bases. V was clipped by 4 bases and J by 7 bases; unmatched bases: 9. Germline lookup yields CDR1 MGHRA and CDR2 YSYEKL. The CDR3 sequence is 17 residues long. CDR3 in DNA: TGCGCCAGCAGCCTCGAACTAGCGGGAGGGCCCGGCGGGGAGCTGTTTTTT. Translated, it gives CASSLELAGGPGGELFF.

The CDR3 DNA is TGCGCCAGCAGCCCGAATGGCGGACAGGACAACTATGGCTACACCTTC. Translating gives CASSPNGGQDNYGYTF. The chain links TRBV5-1 to TRBJ1-2; 7 positions match TRBD1. Unmatched junction bases numbered 11, after V lost 4 bases and J lost 2 bases. Germline CDR1 SGHRS, CDR2 YFSETQ. The CDR3 has 16 residues.

The chain couples TRBV27 to TRBJ1-6; D unresolved. The V and J ends lost 6 bases and 1 base respectively, with 10 bases between them. CDR1 is MNHEY and CDR2 is SMNVEV in the germline V gene (reference sequence). This CDR3 region has 15 residues. CDR3 region: CASSPAGSYNSPLHF. Written as DNA, the CDR3 is TGTGCCAGCAGCCCCGCGGGATCCTATAATTCACCCCTCCACTTT.

The V call is TRBV6-5, the J call TRBJ2-7; D call uncertain. This CDR3 is 12 amino acids long. Trimming left V 8 bases short and J 4 bases short, with 12 bases between. Per the germline V gene, CDR1 is MNHEY and CDR2 is SVGAGI. The CDR3 nucleotides read TGTGCCAGCCAGACCGTCGGGTACGAGCAGTACTTC. As protein: CASQTVGYEQYF.